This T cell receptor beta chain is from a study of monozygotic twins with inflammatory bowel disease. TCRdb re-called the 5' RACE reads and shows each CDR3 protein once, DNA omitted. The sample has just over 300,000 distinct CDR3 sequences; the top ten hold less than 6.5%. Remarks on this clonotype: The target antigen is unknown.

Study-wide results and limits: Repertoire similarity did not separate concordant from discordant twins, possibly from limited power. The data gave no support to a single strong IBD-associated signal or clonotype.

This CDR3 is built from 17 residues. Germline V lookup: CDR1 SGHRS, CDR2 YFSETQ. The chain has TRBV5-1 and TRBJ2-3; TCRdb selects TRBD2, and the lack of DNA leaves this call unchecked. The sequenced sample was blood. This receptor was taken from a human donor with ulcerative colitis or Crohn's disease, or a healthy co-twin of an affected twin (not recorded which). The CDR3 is CASSLALTSVRGDTQYF.